The 5 T cell receptor beta chains given below trace back to one sample, sequenced in a study of OX40 agonist ivuxolimab in advanced cancers. Libraries were made using the immunoSEQ multiplex PCR assay. TCRdb limited this immuneACCESS table to in-frame rearrangements with V and J called. A share of clones is missing; checked studies link under half to unresolved V genes, and the rest is unexplained. This sample comprises 60,000 or so clones, 84% of them detected only once. The top ten clonotypes cover around 2.1% of the sample. Sequenced material: CD4+ or CD8+ T cells sorted from blood, taken in a trial of the OX40 agonist ivuxolimab. All receptors derive from an adult with an advanced solid tumor such as melanoma, head and neck, liver or kidney cancer.

The chain recombines TRBV11-2 with TRBJ2-4; a possible D gene is TRBD2 (6 bases). From germline, CDR1 is SGHAT and CDR2 FQNNGV. V lost 2 bases, J lost 0 bases, and 17 bases lay in between. The CDR3 is 18 amino acids. CDR3 amino acids: CASSLHGGASIAKNIQYF. CDR3 DNA: TGTGCCAGCAGCTTACACGGAGGGGCTAGCATAGCCAAAAACATTCAGTACTTC.

The chain links TRBV19 to TRBJ2-1, with TRBD2 identical over 8 bases. CDR3 size: 15 residues. Germline V lookup: CDR1 LNHDA, CDR2 SQIVND (reference sequence). J was trimmed by 3 bases and V by 5 bases; bases with no gene match: 6. DNA of the CDR3: TGTGCCAGTAGTGCACGGGAGGGCCTCTACAATGAGCAGTTCTTC. Translated, it gives CASSAREGLYNEQFF. Filled out from reference TRBV19 and TRBJ2-1, the complete variable domain reads DGGITQSPKYLFRKEGQNVTLSCEQNLNHDAMYWYRQDPGQGLRLIYYSQIVNDFQKGDIAEGYSVSREKKESFPLTVTSAQKNPTAFYLCASSAREGLYNEQFFGPGTRLTVL.

This sequence joins TRBV10-3 and TRBJ1-5, with D perhaps TRBD1 (6 bases). This CDR3 is 17 amino acids long. CDR1 ENHRY and CDR2 SYGVKD come from the germline V gene. Trimming cost V 0 bases and J 4 bases, with 16 bases left between them. The CDR3 region is CAISESVLGGANQPQHF. For the CDR3, the DNA is TGTGCCATCAGTGAGTCAGTCTTAGGGGGGGCTAATCAGCCCCAGCATTTT.

Comment on this clone: Different DNA sequences within this sample yield the same CDR3. The CDR3 loop reads CATSRDQETQYF. The CDR3 region has the DNA TGTGCCACCAGCAGAGATCAAGAGACCCAGTACTTC. The gene calls are TRBV15 and TRBJ2-5; D gene unclear. Germline CDR1 LNHNV, CDR2 YYDKDF (reference sequence). The germline V and J ends were trimmed by 0 bases and 2 bases, with 1 base remaining between them. The CDR3 is made up of 12 amino acids.

This chain connects TRBV5-4 to TRBJ1-2; 12 nucleotides match TRBD1. Germline trimming cut 6 bases from V and 4 bases from J; bases unmatched to any gene: 7. The germline V gene encodes CDR1 SGHNT and CDR2 YYREEE (reference sequence). The CDR3 runs to 15 residues. CDR3 sequence (DNA): TGTGCCAGCACCCCCGGGACAGGGGGCCTCTATGGCTACACCTTC. This codes for CASTPGTGGLYGYTF. Based on the CDR3 plus reference TRBV5-4 and TRBJ1-2, the full variable domain is ETGVTQSPTHLIKTRGQQVTLRCSSQSGHNTVSWYQQALGQGPQFIFQYYREEENGRGNFPPRFSGLQFPNYSSELNVNALELDDSALYLCASTPGTGGLYGYTFGSGTRLTVV.